These 31 T cell receptor beta chains share one sample of origin, sequenced in a study of lymphopenia after photon versus proton radiotherapy. Repertoires were generated with immunoSEQ multiplex PCR, while TCRdb's copy carries only in-frame clones and drops some. The table lists some 29,000 clones, about nine tenths of them singletons. The sequences come from peripheral blood, collected from a patient treated with proton-based radiotherapy. These receptor sequences come from a woman aged 55-69 years with cholangiocarcinoma. Some clones in this sample may be carry-over from other donors' samples.

This chain links TRBV5-6 with TRBJ1-3; D call uncertain. This CDR3 is 15 amino acids long. Germline V gene data show CDR1 as SGHDT and CDR2 as YYEEEE. V was clipped by 3 bases and J by 0 bases, with 10 bases between them. In DNA form, the CDR3 reads TGTGCCAGCAGCTCAACAGAGTACTCTGGAAACACCATATATTTT. Protein product: CASSSTEYSGNTIYF.

In this sample, this clone is large. The J gene is TRBJ2-3, the V gene TRBV7-2; 9 nucleotides line up with TRBD2. The junction had 5 bases not matched to a gene; V was cut back by 2 bases and J by 2 bases. Per the germline V gene, CDR1 is SGHTA and CDR2 is FQGNSA. This CDR3 comprises 16 residues. The CDR3: CASSLILAGPTDTQYF. The CDR3 bases are TGTGCCAGCAGCTTAATCCTAGCGGGGCCCACAGATACGCAGTATTTT.

This rearrangement joins TRBV5-1 to TRBJ1-1; D gene uncertain. Trimming stripped 0 bases from V and 3 bases from J, with 12 bases between. The CDR3 runs to 15 residues. Germline V gene sequence: CDR1 SGHRS, CDR2 YFSETQ. The CDR3 protein is CASSLGGLGYTEAFF. In DNA form, the CDR3 reads TGCGCCAGCAGCTTGGGAGGGCTCGGATACACTGAAGCTTTCTTT.

The DNA of the CDR3 is TGTGCCAGCAGCTCCGAAGGGGGACAGGGGCTTCAAACGGAGACCCAGTACTTC. Residues: CASSSEGGQGLQTETQYF. The chain joins TRBV21-1 to TRBJ2-5; the table's D call TRBD1 went unverified against the DNA. TRBV21-1 is classified as a pseudogene. The CDR3 consists of 18 residues.

The chain employs TRBV7-3 and TRBJ2-3; 10 nucleotides agree with TRBD1. The CDR3 is 18 amino acids. J was trimmed by 6 bases and V by 5 bases; bases with no gene match: 17. The germline V gene has CDR1 SGHTA and CDR2 FQGTGA. The CDR3 region is CASSARGGRQGAGDTQYF. Written as DNA, the CDR3 is TGTGCCAGCAGCGCCCGAGGGGGCCGACAGGGGGCCGGTGATACGCAGTATTTT.

This chain joins TRBV11-3 and TRBJ2-7, with a tentative D call TRBD1 (6 bases). V lost 5 bases, J lost 0 bases, and 11 bases lay in between. Germline CDR1 is SGHNT and CDR2 is YENEEA. The CDR3 extends over 14 amino acids. CDR3 coding DNA: TGTGCCAGCAGCCCCTCAGGGGACTCCTACGAGCAGTACTTC. This gives the protein CASSPSGDSYEQYF.

The chain joins TRBV6-6 to TRBJ2-2; the D gene is possibly TRBD2 (6 bases). CDR1 is MNHNY and CDR2 is SVGAGI in the germline V gene (reference sequence). The CDR3 sequence is 16 residues long. V shed 0 bases and J shed 1 base, with 9 bases lying between them. This chain's CDR3 is CASSYSGTQNTGELFF. The CDR3 coding sequence is TGTGCCAGCAGTTACTCTGGGACTCAGAACACCGGGGAGCTGTTTTTT.

The rearrangement links TRBV6-6 to TRBJ2-7, with D uncertain. There are 14 residues in the CDR3. Trimming shortened V by 3 bases and J by 0 bases, and 9 bases separated the two germline ends. Per the germline V gene, CDR1 is MNHNY and CDR2 is SVGAGI (reference sequence). The CDR3 loop reads CASSYWAGSYEQYF. CDR3 nucleotide sequence: TGTGCCAGCAGTTATTGGGCAGGCTCCTACGAGCAGTACTTC.

The CDR3 nucleotides are TGTGCCATCAGTGATCACAGCACAGATACGCAGTATTTT. This translates into CAISDHSTDTQYF. The J gene is TRBJ2-3, the V gene TRBV10-3; D is uncertain. The CDR3 covers 13 residues. The V and J ends lost 3 bases and 0 bases respectively, with 4 bases between them. CDR1 is ENHRY, CDR2 SYGVKD, per germline.

The chain has TRBV19 and TRBJ1-5; TRBD1 might be the D (5 bases). The germline V gene has CDR1 LNHDA and CDR2 SQIVND (reference sequence). The germline V and J ends were trimmed by 4 bases and 7 bases, with 11 bases remaining between them. The CDR3 loop spans 13 amino acids. CDR3 residues: CASSKGRDQPQHF. The CDR3, as DNA: TGTGCCAGTAGTAAAGGAAGGGACCAGCCCCAGCATTTT. Looking up the rest from reference TRBV19 and TRBJ1-5 gives the full variable domain: DGGITQSPKYLFRKEGQNVTLSCEQNLNHDAMYWYRQDPGQGLRLIYYSQIVNDFQKGDIAEGYSVSREKKESFPLTVTSAQKNPTAFYLCASSKGRDQPQHFGDGTRLSIL.

This chain uses TRBV6-5 with TRBJ1-1, with D perhaps TRBD1 (5 bases). With 8 bases removed from V and 3 bases from J, the gap between germline ends came to 16 bases. The germline CDR1 and CDR2 sequences are MNHEY and SVGAGI. CDR3 length: 14 amino acids. The CDR3 is CASAHPLGDTEAFF. The CDR3, as DNA: TGTGCCAGCGCTCACCCCTTGGGGGACACTGAAGCTTTCTTT.

The chain recombines TRBV7-2 with TRBJ2-7; D is unresolved. Germline V lookup: CDR1 SGHTA, CDR2 FQGNSA. The V end lost 4 bases, the J end lost 2 bases, and 12 bases lay between the germline ends. This CDR3 has 14 amino acids. The CDR3: CASSYTSLAYEQYF. The CDR3 coding sequence is TGTGCCAGCAGCTATACAAGTTTGGCCTACGAGCAGTACTTC.

J is TRBJ2-4 and V is TRBV11-3, with D maybe TRBD2 (5 bases). The CDR3 sequence is 13 residues long. V was clipped by 5 bases and J by 6 bases, with 11 bases between them. Germline V gene sequence: CDR1 SGHNT, CDR2 YENEEA. The CDR3 DNA reads TGTGCCAGCAGCCAACCGGGATCAAACATTCAGTACTTC. Translation: CASSQPGSNIQYF.

The count of this clone is one. This chain links TRBV2 with TRBJ2-3; a weak D match, TRBD2 (5 bases). The germline V gene has CDR1 SNHLY and CDR2 FYNNEI. V was trimmed by 5 bases and J by 2 bases, leaving 5 bases between them. The CDR3 length is 12 residues. The CDR3 protein is CASSRDTDTQYF. CDR3 coding DNA: TGTGCCAGCAGTCGGGACACAGATACGCAGTATTTT.

The V gene is TRBV6-6, the J gene TRBJ1-1; no clear D gene. This CDR3 contains 13 residues. V was clipped by 3 bases and J by 1 base, with 6 bases between them. CDR1 is MNHNY, CDR2 SVGAGI, per germline (reference sequence). CDR3 residues: CASSYSQNTEAFF. In DNA form, the CDR3 reads TGTGCCAGCAGTTATTCTCAGAACACTGAAGCTTTCTTT.

The J gene is TRBJ2-7, the V gene TRBV9; D may be TRBD2 (7 bases). Trimming removed 2 bases at V and 2 bases at J, with 17 bases between. The CDR3 is 16 residues long. CDR1 and CDR2 from the germline V gene are SGDLS and YYNGEE. CDR3 bases: TGTGCCAGCAGCGTTACCGGGGGGACATCGACCTACGAGCAGTACTTC. Translated, it gives CASSVTGGTSTYEQYF.

The CDR3 sequence: CASSSPLAGGGNEQYF. CDR3 nucleotides: TGTGCCAGCAGCTCTCCTCTCGCGGGAGGGGGCAACGAGCAGTACTTC. The chain couples TRBV7-2 to TRBJ2-7; 9 nucleotides line up with TRBD2. The germline V gene encodes CDR1 SGHTA and CDR2 FQGNSA. Germline trimming cut 4 bases from V and 5 bases from J; bases unmatched to any gene: 12. This CDR3 is 16 amino acids long. The complete variable domain, with remaining parts taken from reference TRBV7-2 and TRBJ2-7, reads GAGVSQSPSNKVTEKGKDVELRCDPISGHTALYWYRQSLGQGLEFLIYFQGNSAPDKSGLPSDRFSAERTGGSVSTLTIQRTQQEDSAVYLCASSSPLAGGGNEQYFGPGTRLTVT.

The genes are TRBV5-1 and TRBJ2-7; D is undetermined. This CDR3 comprises 17 residues. Germline V gene sequence: CDR1 SGHRS, CDR2 YFSETQ. The V and J ends lost 0 bases and 0 bases respectively, with 16 bases between them. This CDR3 is CASSLAARSSSSYEQYF. Here the CDR3 DNA reads TGCGCCAGCAGCTTGGCCGCTAGGAGCTCAAGCTCCTACGAGCAGTACTTC.

This clone is medium-sized by share. V is TRBV6-1 and J is TRBJ2-3, with D unresolved. CDR3 length: 11 residues. Germline loops: CDR1 MNHNS, CDR2 SASEGT. The V and J ends lost 3 bases and 2 bases respectively, with 0 bases between them. The CDR3 reads CASSDTDTQYF. Written as DNA, the CDR3 is TGTGCCAGCAGTGACACAGATACGCAGTATTTT.

In DNA, the CDR3 is TGTGCCAGCAGCCCCTCGGTTTTGCGGTCTAACACTGAAGCTTTCTTT. Translation: CASSPSVLRSNTEAFF. The chain employs TRBV7-8 and TRBJ1-1, with unresolved D. Germline assignment: CDR1 SGHVS and CDR2 FQNEAQ. The CDR3 length is 16 residues. With 5 bases removed from V and 2 bases from J, the gap between germline ends came to 18 bases.

V and J are TRBV27 and TRBJ1-5, with D hard to call. Germline V gene data show CDR1 as MNHEY and CDR2 as SMNVEV (reference sequence). The CDR3 sequence is 13 residues long. The V and J ends lost 2 bases and 5 bases respectively, with 7 bases between them. CDR3 bases: TGTGCCAGCAGTTTAAGTAGAGATCAGCCCCAGCATTTT. Amino acid sequence: CASSLSRDQPQHF.

The chain joins TRBV19 to TRBJ1-1; TRBD1 matches at 7 bases. Losses at the gene ends were 5 bases for V and 0 bases for J; bases not matched to a gene: 12. Germline CDR1 and CDR2: LNHDA and SQIVND (reference sequence). The CDR3 is 17 residues long. CDR3 amino acids: CASSFRGGTLMNTEAFF. As DNA, the CDR3 is TGTGCCAGTAGTTTCAGGGGGGGAACCCTAATGAACACTGAAGCTTTCTTT.

This clone was observed a handful of times. The chain employs TRBV5-6 and TRBJ1-1; D uncertain. In germline, CDR1 is SGHDT, CDR2 YYEEEE. The CDR3 runs 17 residues. Trimming shortened V by 4 bases and J by 1 base, and 20 bases separated the two germline ends. The chain's CDR3 is CASSPFRTTIWNTEAFF. CDR3 in DNA: TGTGCCAGCAGCCCCTTCCGGACGACGATCTGGAACACTGAAGCTTTCTTT.

This chain uses TRBV6-1 with TRBJ1-3, with 9 bases identical to TRBD1. J gave up 0 bases and V 7 bases, and 4 bases lay outside the gene matches. Germline CDR1 reads MNHNS; CDR2 reads SASEGT. There are 15 residues in the CDR3. Here the CDR3 DNA reads TGTGCCAGCACGGACAGGGGAAACTCTGGAAACACCATATATTTT. Its translation is CASTDRGNSGNTIYF.

V is TRBV19 and J is TRBJ2-6, with D possibly being TRBD1 or TRBD2 (5 bases each). The germline gives CDR1 LNHDA, CDR2 SQIVND (reference sequence). The ends were cut back, 9 bases at V and 2 bases at J, with 14 bases in the middle. The CDR3 runs to 15 residues. CDR3 in amino acids: CASRDVDPGANVLTF. CDR3 sequence (DNA): TGTGCCAGCCGGGACGTCGACCCTGGGGCCAACGTCCTGACTTTC.

This chain uses TRBV10-1 with TRBJ1-1; D uncertain. This CDR3 spans 13 amino acids. Deletions cut 0 bases from V and 2 bases from J, with 4 bases between. In germline, CDR1 is WNHNN, CDR2 SYGVQD (reference sequence). Written as DNA, the CDR3 is TGCGCCAGCAGTGAGTCGTCTAACACTGAAGCTTTCTTT. Translating it yields CASSESSNTEAFF.

The chain employs TRBV19 and TRBJ1-4, with a weak D call TRBD1 (5 bases). CDR1 is LNHDA and CDR2 is SQIVND in the germline V gene (reference sequence). This CDR3 region has 15 residues. The germline V and J ends were trimmed by 5 bases and 4 bases, with 14 bases remaining between them. CDR3 bases: TGTGCCAGTAGTGTCATCGACAGCGGTAATGAAAAACTGTTTTTT. It specifies CASSVIDSGNEKLFF. Full variable domain (missing parts from reference TRBV19 and TRBJ1-4): DGGITQSPKYLFRKEGQNVTLSCEQNLNHDAMYWYRQDPGQGLRLIYYSQIVNDFQKGDIAEGYSVSREKKESFPLTVTSAQKNPTAFYLCASSVIDSGNEKLFFGSGTQLSVL.

The genes are TRBV5-6 and TRBJ1-1, with TRBD1 identical over 7 bases. After removal of 3 bases from V and 0 bases from J, the junction contained 5 bases not matched to a gene. CDR3 length equals 15 residues. Germline CDR1 and CDR2: SGHDT and YYEEEE. Here the CDR3 DNA reads TGTGCCAGCAGCTCGGACAGGCTTATGAACACTGAAGCTTTCTTT. This codes for CASSSDRLMNTEAFF.

The chain recombines TRBV5-1 with TRBJ2-5; 14 bases match TRBD2. V lost 4 bases to trimming and J lost 4 bases; unmatched junction nucleotides: 3. The CDR3 is 15 amino acids. Looked up from germline, CDR1 is SGHRS and CDR2 is YFSETQ. The CDR3 loop is CASSQGTSGRETQYF. In DNA, the CDR3 is TGCGCCAGCAGCCAGGGGACTAGCGGGAGAGAGACCCAGTACTTC. The full variable domain, rest sourced from reference TRBV5-1 and TRBJ2-5, is KAGVTQTPRYLIKTRGQQVTLSCSPISGHRSVSWYQQTPGQGLQFLFEYFSETQRNKGNFPGRFSGRQFSNSRSEMNVSTLELGDSALYLCASSQGTSGRETQYFGPGTRLLVL.

The V and J genes are TRBV7-2 and TRBJ1-1; D ambiguous. V shed 5 bases and J shed 8 bases, with 18 bases lying between them. In germline, CDR1 is SGHTA, CDR2 FQGNSA. The CDR3 is made up of 14 amino acids. Here the CDR3 reads CASSHPTATTEAFF. CDR3 sequence (DNA): TGTGCCAGCAGCCATCCTACAGCCACCACAGAAGCTTTCTTT.

In this sample, this clone turned up once. V is TRBV5-1 and J is TRBJ1-1; no clear D. Trimming removed 4 bases from V and 1 base from J, with 8 bases in between. The CDR3 is 13 residues long. Germline-derived CDR1 and CDR2 are SGHRS and YFSETQ. The CDR3 reads CASSPTQNTEAFF. In nucleotides, the CDR3 is TGCGCCAGCAGCCCCACACAGAACACTGAAGCTTTCTTT.